This T cell receptor (beta chain) is from a study of blood T cell repertoires in COVID-19. About the study: The United States, Italy and Spain provided the acute and convalescent COVID-19 samples. Sources were T cells, B-cell-depleted T cells, or PBMCs; the material itself was cDNA or gDNA.

Germline V gene sequence: CDR1 MNHEY, CDR2 SVGAGI. V gave up 4 bases and J gave up 0 bases, with 11 bases separating them. CDR3 length: 15 residues. The assay was immunoSEQ multiplex PCR, and TCRdb's table has in-frame clones only and misses some. The sample carries some 670,000 clones, 85% to 90% recorded once. The sample taken for sequencing was peripheral blood. The TCR sequence derives from a woman under 30 with acute or convalescent COVID-19. The chain recombines TRBV6-5 with TRBJ2-3; no reliable D call. Here the CDR3 reads CASSSDISSTDTQYF. CDR3 DNA: TGTGCCAGCAGTTCCGACATCTCTAGCACAGATACGCAGTATTTT.